Listed here is a single TCR beta chain. The sample comes from a study of blood T cell repertoires in COVID-19. Study details: Samples came from the United States, Italy and Spain, spanning acute and convalescent COVID-19. In each case, the material was cDNA or gDNA derived from T cells, B-cell-depleted T cells, or PBMCs.

As processed by the authors: Amplified reference gene primers provided the basis for estimating nucleated cell counts. Some clones are missing from TCRdb's copy, which holds only in-frame ones; the method was immunoSEQ multiplex PCR. V, J and clone size are taken as reported in that table, and D and trimming were inferred from the DNA itself. Found here are about 360,000 clones, roughly 86% of them singletons; the top ten hold 3%. The sample was peripheral blood. The clonotype originates from a human donor in a cohort sampled during active COVID-19.

CDR3 in DNA: TGTGCCAGCAGCCCCCTTGGGGGACTAGCGGGCTCTCAGTTCTTC. Protein sequence: CASSPLGGLAGSQFF. The chain recombines TRBV7-2 with TRBJ2-1, with TRBD2 matching 12 bases. CDR3 length equals 15 residues. Germline CDR1 and CDR2: SGHTA and FQGNSA. V lost 5 bases to trimming and J lost 13 bases; unmatched junction nucleotides: 12.